This TCR beta chain was captured in a study of shared clonotypes between healthy human individuals. Study-level information: Donors were a couple of women and a few men aged 18 to 49.

Trimming pared 4 bases from V and 7 bases from J, leaving 16 bases between. Looked up from germline, CDR1 is SQVTM and CDR2 is ANQGSEA. The CDR3 extends over 13 amino acids. Study-level results: Shared across a handful of donors were roughly 5.3% of the naive CD4 clonotypes. Estimated richness was generally greater in naive than memory subsets.

Assay used: immunoSEQ multiplex PCR; TCRdb lists only in-frame clones, some missing. The sample lists about 1.5 million clones; 95% to 99% were seen once. CD45RA-negative memory and CD45RA+ naive subsets were split from the CD4+ cells. Worth noting for this clone: The target antigen is unknown.

The TCR comes from a man aged 30-40 years in good health. The chain uses TRBV29-1 and TRBJ2-5, with a possible D match to TRBD2 (6 bases). Source material: naive CD4+ T cells sorted from blood. Described subset: CD45RA+ positively selected. The CDR3 coding sequence is TGCAGCGTTGCGGGGAGGCAAGGAGTGACCCAGTACTTC. Translated, it gives CSVAGRQGVTQYF.